One sample yielded the 13 T cell receptor beta chains listed below, sequenced in a study of blood T cells in healthy people across ages. With a J-beta primer mix and a sample-barcoded 5' primer, a second PCR ran about 6 to 11 cycles. TCRdb analysed the 5' RACE reads with MiXCR anew, one entry per CDR3 protein. The data contain 650,000 to 800,000 distinct CDR3 sequences, around two fifths of them singletons. The sample taken for sequencing was blood. These receptors were collected from a man between 60 and 75 years old in good health.

V and J are TRBV11-2 and TRBJ1-1; D possibly corresponds to TRBD1 (5 bases). V lost 2 bases and J 6 bases, leaving 7 bases between the germline ends. This CDR3 has 12 amino acids. From germline, CDR1 is SGHAT and CDR2 FQNNGV. CDR3: CASSLTGAEAFF. DNA for the CDR3: TGTGCCAGCAGCTTAACGGGGGCTGAAGCTTTCTTT.

This rearrangement joins TRBV6-1 to TRBJ1-6, with a possible D match to TRBD1 (5 bases). V shed 3 bases and J shed 10 bases, with 13 bases lying between them. The germline V gene encodes CDR1 MNHNS and CDR2 SASEGT. CDR3 size: 14 residues. CDR3 sequence reads: CASSERNEGSPLHF. DNA for the CDR3: TGTGCCAGCAGTGAGAGAAATGAGGGGTCACCCCTCCACTTT.

The sample holds one count of this clonotype. V is TRBV7-2 and J is TRBJ2-7, with D uncertain. Germline V gene sequence: CDR1 SGHTA, CDR2 FQGNSA. The ends were cut back, 0 bases at V and 2 bases at J, with 14 bases in the middle. The CDR3 runs 16 residues. The CDR3 loop is CASSLALGTLPYEQYF. The CDR3 DNA reads as TGTGCCAGCAGCTTAGCGCTCGGTACCCTACCCTACGAGCAGTACTTC.

This clonotype turned up a few times. The chain carries TRBV5-1 and TRBJ2-5; TRBD1 or TRBD2 may be the D gene (5 bases each). Germline loops: CDR1 SGHRS, CDR2 YFSETQ. The germline V and J ends were trimmed by 4 bases and 0 bases, with 13 bases remaining between them. The CDR3 has 15 amino acids. Written as DNA, the CDR3 is TGCGCCAGCAGCGGGGGAACAGGACACCAAGAGACCCAGTACTTC. This translates into CASSGGTGHQETQYF.

The table lists this clonotype with a few counts. The rearrangement uses TRBV6-5 and TRBJ2-7; 9 nucleotides match TRBD1. V trimming: 5 bases; J trimming: 5 bases; junction bases outside the gene matches: 7. The CDR3 consists of 14 residues. CDR1 and CDR2 from the germline V gene are MNHEY and SVGAGI. CDR3: CASSPDRGGNEQYF. In DNA, the CDR3 is TGTGCCAGCAGTCCTGACAGGGGGGGTAACGAGCAGTACTTC.

The chain has TRBV7-9 and TRBJ2-7; 7 nucleotides match TRBD1. J gave up 7 bases and V 5 bases, and 14 bases lay outside the gene matches. CDR1 is SEHNR, CDR2 FQNEAQ, per germline (reference sequence). The CDR3 runs to 15 residues. Here the CDR3 reads CASSHPLQGTDEQYF. The DNA of the CDR3 is TGTGCCAGCAGCCACCCCCTTCAGGGGACAGATGAGCAGTACTTC.

CDR3 sequence (DNA): TGTGCCAGCAGCAAGGGGGTTATGGTGGGGAACACTGAAGCTTTCTTT. It yields the protein CASSKGVMVGNTEAFF. The V gene is TRBV5-5, the J gene TRBJ1-1; a possible D gene is TRBD1 (6 bases). Looked up from germline, CDR1 is SGHKS and CDR2 is YYEKEE (reference sequence). The CDR3 is 16 residues long. V lost 4 bases, J lost 1 base, and 17 bases lay in between.

This chain joins TRBV20-1 and TRBJ2-3; possible D gene TRBD1, 6 bases. Looked up from germline, CDR1 is DFQATT and CDR2 is SNEGSKA (reference sequence). V shed 6 bases and J shed 0 bases, with 10 bases lying between them. This CDR3 spans 13 amino acids. For the CDR3, the DNA is TGCAGTGCGAGGGGGATTAGCACAGATACGCAGTATTTT. Translated, it gives CSARGISTDTQYF.

V is TRBV10-3 and J is TRBJ2-7, with a possible D match to TRBD1 (6 bases). Between the trimmed V and J ends, which lost 8 bases and 7 bases, there was a span of 18 bases. CDR1 and CDR2 from the germline V gene are ENHRY and SYGVKD. The CDR3 is 13 residues long. Written as DNA, the CDR3 is TGTGCCATCGGGTCTACAGGGTACAATGAGCAGTACTTC. Translated, it gives CAIGSTGYNEQYF.

The rearrangement links TRBV12-3 or TRBV12-4 to TRBJ1-1, with a weak D call TRBD1 (5 bases). V was clipped by 3 bases and J by 8 bases, with 13 bases between them. The CDR3 extends over 13 amino acids. CDR3 region: CASSFKSGVEAFF. CDR3 DNA sequence: TGTGCCAGCAGTTTTAAATCGGGGGTCGAAGCTTTCTTT.

The genes are TRBV29-1 and TRBJ2-3; 9 nucleotides align to TRBD1. V lost 6 bases to trimming and J lost 0 bases; unmatched junction nucleotides: 4. Germline V gene data show CDR1 as SQVTM and CDR2 as ANQGSEA. This CDR3 has 14 residues. The CDR3 loop is CSVRTGASTDTQYF. In DNA form, the CDR3 reads TGCAGCGTACGGACAGGGGCGAGCACAGATACGCAGTATTTT.

V is TRBV6-5 and J is TRBJ1-4; 7 bases align to TRBD1. J was trimmed by 7 bases and V by 4 bases; bases with no gene match: 12. This CDR3 has 16 amino acids. Per germline, CDR1 MNHEY and CDR2 SVGAGI. The CDR3 nucleotides read TGTGCCAGCAGTTTAGGGTATAGGGGGCCCGGTGAAAAACTGTTTTTT. Amino acids: CASSLGYRGPGEKLFF.

This clonotype was detected a few times. The rearrangement joins TRBV7-8 to TRBJ2-7; D may be TRBD2 (6 bases). In germline, CDR1 is SGHVS, CDR2 FQNEAQ. Trimming stripped 4 bases from V and 2 bases from J, with 15 bases between. The CDR3 has 15 amino acids. The CDR3 region is CASSSRPGGTYEQYF. The CDR3 region has the DNA TGTGCCAGCAGCTCCAGACCCGGGGGAACCTACGAGCAGTACTTC.